This T cell receptor (beta chain) comes out of a study of T cell clonality in common variable immunodeficiency. Control and CVID samples contributed equal amounts of genomic DNA. The method was immunoSEQ multiplex PCR; TCRdb's version includes in-frame clones alone and lacks a portion of them. The table lists 35,000 to 50,000 clones, with no singletons. Remarks on this clone: Its specificity is not known. The CDR3 end falls 3 residues outside the read, so it is completed with the germline J gene.

The CDR3 has 12 amino acids. Germline CDR1 reads SGHRS; CDR2 reads YFSETQ. Whole-study results and caveats: CVID subjects had higher TCRbeta clonality than healthy controls, most marked in about a third. Patient heterogeneity in the CVID cohort limited correlations between repertoire features and clinical complications. Common variable immunodeficiency TCR beta sequences reportedly had fewer deletions and N-nucleotide insertions.

This receptor was obtained from a person between 18 and 70 years old in good health. The source material was peripheral blood mononuclear cells. The rearrangement links TRBV5-1 to TRBJ1-2, with D possibly matching TRBD1 (6 bases). CDR3 bases read: TGCGCCAGCAGCGCAAACAGGGACGGC. Protein product: CASSANRDG. The whole CDR3 region reads CASSANRDGYTF.